Listed below are T cell receptor beta chains from one sample, sequenced in a study of blood T cell repertoires in COVID-19. Sequencing used immunoSEQ multiplex PCR; TCRdb keeps in-frame clones, though not all of them. The sample records some 160,000 clones, around four fifths being singletons. Specimen: peripheral blood. The receptors were sampled from a woman of 80 years or more with COVID-19, enrolled during active disease. Both conserved end residues are part of each CDR3. The order of the fields is V gene, clone size, J gene, D gene, CDR3 protein, CDR3 DNA. The D gene is left open where the match is weak. The size field is filled for only some rows; it gives once, few, many or a size class.

TRBV19	NA	TRBJ2-5	TRBD2	CASSLGLAGVGETQYF	TGTGCCAGTAGTCTCGGACTAGCGGGAGTGGGGGAGACCCAGTACTTC
TRBV24-1	few	TRBJ2-1	NA	CATGLYNEQFF	TGTGCCACAGGACTGTACAATGAGCAGTTCTTC
TRBV3-1/TRBV3-2	NA	TRBJ2-7	TRBD2	CASSQDLALAGGTQYF	TGTGCCAGCAGCCAAGATCTTGCACTAGCGGGGGGGACTCAGTACTTC
TRBV10-1	NA	TRBJ2-7	TRBD1	CASSPGTGVKEQYF	TGCGCCAGCAGCCCCGGGACAGGGGTTAAGGAGCAGTACTTC
TRBV19	NA	TRBJ1-4	TRBD1	CASSRDRAAEKLFF	TGTGCCAGTAGTAGGGACAGGGCGGCTGAAAAACTGTTTTTT
TRBV7-3	NA	TRBJ2-7	NA	CASSPGLGRQYF	TGTGCCAGCAGCCCTGGACTCGGACGCCAGTACTTC
TRBV7-9	NA	TRBJ2-7	NA	CASSSGRKGGEQYF	TGTGCCAGCAGTTCGGGCCGAAAAGGGGGCGAGCAGTACTTC
TRBV10-3	NA	TRBJ1-3	NA	CAISRGDGNTIYF	TGTGCCATCAGCAGGGGTGATGGAAACACCATATATTTT
TRBV2	NA	TRBJ2-5	TRBD2	CASSGTSDQETQYF	TGTGCCAGCAGTGGGACTAGCGACCAAGAGACCCAGTACTTC
TRBV13	NA	TRBJ2-6	TRBD1	CASRWTGGANVLTF	TGTGCCAGCAGATGGACAGGGGGCGCCAACGTCCTGACTTTC
TRBV12-3/TRBV12-4	few	TRBJ1-2	NA	CASSPTEYGYTF	TGTGCCAGCAGCCCTACTGAATATGGCTACACCTTC
TRBV9	NA	TRBJ1-1	NA	CASSVERYTEAFF	TGTGCCAGCAGCGTAGAGAGGTATACTGAAGCTTTCTTT
TRBV13	NA	TRBJ2-7	TRBD1	CASSSGQGVEYEQYF	TGTGCCAGCAGCTCAGGACAGGGGGTCGAATACGAGCAGTACTTC
TRBV12-3/TRBV12-4	NA	TRBJ1-1	NA	CASSLVGTNAFF	TGTGCCAGCAGTTTAGTGGGGACAAACGCTTTCTTT
TRBV6-5	once	TRBJ1-2	NA	CASRIDLTMIDTF	TGTGCCAGCAGAATAGACCTAACTATGATTGACACCTTC
TRBV7-2	NA	TRBJ2-5	TRBD1	CASSLSYRGLETQYF	TGTGCCAGCAGCTTATCGTACAGGGGGCTAGAGACCCAGTACTTC
TRBV5-1	NA	TRBJ1-4	NA	CASSFDGTNEKLFF	TGCGCCAGCAGCTTTGACGGGACTAATGAAAAACTGTTTTTT
TRBV5-1	NA	TRBJ1-2	NA	CASSSTGLANYGYTF	TGCGCCAGCAGCTCAACAGGTCTAGCTAACTATGGCTACACCTTC
TRBV2	NA	TRBJ2-7	TRBD2	CASSEQGLAYEQYF	TGTGCCAGCAGTGAACAGGGACTAGCCTACGAGCAGTACTTC
TRBV5-1	NA	TRBJ1-2	NA	CASSLGPENYGYTF	TGCGCCAGCAGCTTGGGTCCAGAAAACTATGGCTACACCTTC
TRBV6-4	NA	TRBJ1-5	TRBD1	CASSANRDRASNQPQHF	TGTGCCAGCAGTGCAAACCGGGACAGGGCCAGCAATCAGCCCCAGCATTTT
TRBV6-1	NA	TRBJ2-4	TRBD1	CASSVMTGGASKNIQYF	TGTGCCAGCAGTGTGATGACAGGGGGCGCGTCCAAAAACATTCAGTACTTC
TRBV7-8	NA	TRBJ1-1	NA	CASSLARFLLEAFF	TGTGCCAGCAGCTTAGCGCGTTTCCTGTTGGAAGCTTTCTTT
TRBV3-1/TRBV3-2	NA	TRBJ1-3	NA	CASSQAPGTGNTIYF	TGTGCCAGCAGCCAAGCCCCGGGGACTGGAAACACCATATATTTT
TRBV9	NA	TRBJ1-5	NA	CASSAGGQAGQPQHF	TGTGCCAGCAGCGCGGGGGGTCAGGCAGGACAGCCCCAGCATTTT
TRBV20-1	NA	TRBJ1-1	NA	CSASRTEAFF	TGCAGTGCTAGTCGCACTGAAGCTTTCTTT
TRBV6-5	once	TRBJ1-2	NA	CASSSRQDTVYGYTF	TGTGCCAGCAGTTCGCGACAGGACACCGTCTATGGCTACACCTTC
TRBV5-1	NA	TRBJ2-3	TRBD1	CASSLGTADKYF	TGCGCCAGCAGCCTCGGGACAGCCGATAAGTATTTT
TRBV18	few	TRBJ2-5	TRBD1	CASSPRTGGETQYF	TGTGCCAGCTCACCCAGAACAGGGGGAGAGACCCAGTACTTC
TRBV7-6	NA	TRBJ1-6	NA	CASSLDRIYNSPLHF	TGTGCCAGCAGCTTAGATCGTATCTATAATTCACCCCTCCACTTT
TRBV3-1/TRBV3-2	NA	TRBJ2-7	TRBD1	CASSLDRGEQYF	TGTGCCAGCAGCCTGGACAGGGGCGAGCAGTACTTC
TRBV10-3	NA	TRBJ2-1	TRBD2	CATSPSGSRNEQFF	TGTGCCACCTCCCCTAGCGGGAGTAGGAATGAGCAGTTCTTC
TRBV2	NA	TRBJ2-3	NA	CASNTGAAASTDTQYF	TGTGCCAGCAATACTGGGGCAGCAGCTAGCACAGATACGCAGTATTTT
TRBV19	once	TRBJ1-3	TRBD1	CASSTDRVGNTIYF	TGTGCCAGTAGTACCGACAGGGTCGGGAACACCATATATTTT
TRBV18	once	TRBJ2-2	NA	CASSPPRTGELFF	TGTGCCAGCTCACCACCCCGCACCGGGGAGCTGTTTTTT
TRBV28	NA	TRBJ2-2	NA	CASRNGLAGTGELFF	TGTGCCAGCAGAAATGGACTGGCGGGCACCGGGGAGCTGTTTTTT
TRBV6-6	NA	TRBJ1-5	TRBD1	CASSHDRDSNQPQHF	TGTGCCAGCAGCCACGACAGGGATAGCAATCAGCCCCAGCATTTT
TRBV6-4	NA	TRBJ2-3	TRBD2	CASSPPGGVTQYF	TGTGCCAGCAGTCCGCCTGGGGGGGTTACGCAGTATTTT
TRBV11-2	NA	TRBJ2-1	TRBD2	CASRRLAGGNEQFF	TGTGCCAGCAGGAGACTAGCGGGAGGGAATGAGCAGTTCTTC
TRBV3-1/TRBV3-2	NA	TRBJ1-1	NA	CASSLGGEAFF	TGTGCCAGCAGCCTGGGAGGGGAAGCTTTCTTT